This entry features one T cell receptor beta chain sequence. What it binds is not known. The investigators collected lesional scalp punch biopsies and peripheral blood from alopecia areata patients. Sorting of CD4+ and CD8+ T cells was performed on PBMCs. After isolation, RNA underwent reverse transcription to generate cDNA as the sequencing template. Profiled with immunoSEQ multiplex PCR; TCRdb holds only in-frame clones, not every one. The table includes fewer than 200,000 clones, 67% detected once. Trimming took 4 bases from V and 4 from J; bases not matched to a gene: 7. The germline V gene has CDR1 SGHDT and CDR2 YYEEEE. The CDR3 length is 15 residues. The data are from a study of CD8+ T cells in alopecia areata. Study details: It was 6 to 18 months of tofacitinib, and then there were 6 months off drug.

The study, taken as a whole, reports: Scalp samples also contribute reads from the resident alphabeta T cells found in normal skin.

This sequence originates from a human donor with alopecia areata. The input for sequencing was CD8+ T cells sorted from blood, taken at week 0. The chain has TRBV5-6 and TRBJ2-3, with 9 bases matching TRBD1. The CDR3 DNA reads TGTGCCAGCAGCCGCGGGACAGGGTTTCCAGATACGCAGTATTTT. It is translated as CASSRGTGFPDTQYF.